This T cell receptor beta chain came from a study of T cell repertoires in cytomegalovirus infection. Study context: Use of recently identified HLA-C-restricted and well-studied HLA-B-restricted CMV epitopes was part of the study.

CDR3 length: 12 amino acids. The ends were cut back, 2 bases at V and 8 bases at J, with 7 bases in the middle. Germline assignment: CDR1 MNHEY and CDR2 SVGEGT. Findings and limits, study-wide: Identification of carriers of CMV plus the relevant HLA was achieved through cumulative public TCR beta family frequency.

TCRdb re-derived calls from the reads in MiXCR, one entry per CDR3 protein. The sample holds hundreds of thousands of distinct CDR3 sequences; about 33% are singletons and the top ten take roughly an eighth. Note on this clonotype: As yet, its antigen is unknown.

This receptor was identified in a human donor in good health (CMV status not recorded). Some clones in this sample may be carry-over from other donors' samples. The chain is built from TRBV6-2 or TRBV6-3 and TRBJ2-1; no definite D call. Sequenced here: cultured CD8+ T cells from PBMCs, sampled from culture after CMV antigen stimulation. The CDR3 nucleotides are TGTGCCAGCAGTTACGTGGTCGATGAGCAGTTCTTC. It yields the protein CASSYVVDEQFF.